This T cell receptor (beta chain) appears in the sequencing data of a study of beta chain features in type 1 diabetes. Study outcomes and limitations: Patients with Type 1 diabetes showed moderately but significantly shorter TCRB CDR3s in all four CD4+ subsets. The cDNA sequencing approach could over-represent high-TCR-expressing cells.

Via CD45RO/CCR7/CD25/CD127/CD95/CD27, cells of the CD4+ naive, central memory, regulatory and stem cell-like memory subsets were sorted. Worth noting for this clone: The antigen is not known.

This CDR3 has 16 amino acids. The germline V gene encodes CDR1 MNHEY and CDR2 SVGAGI. V gave up 0 bases and J gave up 2 bases, with 12 bases separating them. Since all of the isolated RNA was reverse transcribed, expressed TCRB transcripts were what got sequenced. Some clones are missing from TCRdb's copy, which holds only in-frame ones; the method was immunoSEQ multiplex PCR. The sample yields roughly 250,000 clones, roughly 22% seen once. The material sequenced was naive CD4+ T cells from blood. The TCR originated in a woman in her 40s with type 1 diabetes. V is TRBV6-5 and J is TRBJ2-3; maybe TRBD1 (5 bases). The CDR3 region is CASSYSIDRNTDTQYF. DNA of the CDR3: TGTGCCAGCAGTTACTCGATTGACAGAAACACAGATACGCAGTATTTT.